This TCR beta chain was recovered during a study of T cells in tumors after PD-1 blockade. Tumor or blood genomic DNA was sequenced, with inputs of roughly 550 ng to 6,500 ng. Using immunoSEQ multiplex PCR, the repertoire was profiled, and TCRdb retains in-frame clones only, with some absent. The repertoire holds 54,000 or so clones, with roughly 77% as singletons. V lost 4 bases to trimming and J lost 0 bases, with 7 bases between them. The germline CDR1 and CDR2 sequences are LGHDT and YNNKEL (reference sequence). This CDR3 has 13 amino acids. The J gene is TRBJ2-7, the V gene TRBV3-1 (or the pseudogene TRBV3-2), with a tentative D call TRBD2 (5 bases). Specimen: PBMCs, collected before anti-PD-1 treatment. The receptor was derived from a human donor with basal cell carcinoma. CDR3 region: CASSPGISYEQYF. The CDR3 region has the DNA TGTGCCAGCAGCCCCGGGATCTCCTACGAGCAGTACTTC.